The clone carrying this T cell receptor (beta chain) was detected a few times. As for time point: pre-sensitization, week 0. The treatment denotes: therapeutic diphenylcyclopropenone sensitization with weekly scalp DPC. Non-pregnant alopecia patients aged 18 to 70, suitable for DPC therapy. TCRdb reprocessed the RACE reads with MiXCR, giving one entry per CDR3 protein. The data show about 300,000 distinct CDR3 sequences, with approximately 5% seen just once and over 7% held by the top ten. This sample stems from a study of human T cells and chemical hapten exposure. Study as a whole: Alopecia areata, totalis or universalis affected patients, mainly female.

Material: whole blood, obtained in connection with sensitization to the hapten diphenylcyclopropenone (DPC). The sequence derives from a woman younger than 35 with alopecia areata. Some clones in this sample may be carry-over from other donors' samples.

CDR3: CASSYSRNEAFF. In DNA, the CDR3 is TGTGCCAGCAGTTACTCGAGGAATGAAGCTTTCTTT. V usage is TRBV6-5 and J usage is TRBJ1-1; D is unclear. Germline-derived CDR1 and CDR2 are MNHEY and SVGAGI. The germline V and J ends were trimmed by 0 bases and 7 bases, with 6 bases remaining between them. The CDR3 totals 12 residues.